This T cell receptor beta chain appears in the sequencing data of a study of CD8 T cells in ankylosing spondylitis. Study conclusions and caveats: Typical of ankylosing spondylitis blood, it appeared, was a TCR beta motif of under 10 highly homologous variants.

Germline loops: CDR1 SGDLS, CDR2 YYNGEE. The CDR3 spans 16 residues. Trimming pared 3 bases from V and 10 bases from J, leaving 23 bases between. TCRdb analysed the 5' RACE reads with MiXCR anew, one entry per CDR3 protein. In the table there are a few hundred thousand distinct CDR3 sequences, around 21% of which are singletons. On this clonotype itself: The antigen is not known.

This clonotype was sampled from a female donor with ankylosing spondylitis or in good health (not recorded which). Source material: blood, either unsorted or a sorted T cell fraction (not recorded which). This rearrangement joins TRBV9 to TRBJ2-1, with a tentative D call TRBD1 (6 bases). The CDR3 coding sequence is TGTGCCAGCAGCGGCTCGACGGGGTGGGGCGGACAGGAGCAGTTCTTC. Amino acids: CASSGSTGWGGQEQFF.